The 9 T cell receptor beta chains below all came from one sample that was sequenced in a study of beta chain features in type 1 diabetes. Study-wide findings and caveats: For Type 1 diabetes patients, all four CD4+ subsets carried TCRB CDR3s that were moderately but significantly shorter.

Antigens for these TCRs are unknown. Investigators reverse transcribed all isolated RNA, so they sequenced expressed TCRB transcripts. The method was immunoSEQ multiplex PCR; TCRdb's version includes in-frame clones alone and lacks a portion of them. The sample consists of 600,000 to 700,000 clones, 13% of them appearing once. Sequencing was done on a sample of naive CD4+ T cells from blood. These receptors all stem from a man aged 18 to 35 with type 1 diabetes.

This clone was counted a few times. The chain is built from TRBV6-5 and TRBJ2-1; 8 positions match TRBD2. This CDR3 is 13 amino acids long. V lost 6 bases and J lost 8; bases outside the gene matches: 6. Germline lookup yields CDR1 MNHEY and CDR2 SVGAGI. The CDR3 DNA follows: TGTGCCAGCAGAGATTATAGCGGGGATGAGCAGTTCTTC. Its protein is CASRDYSGDEQFF.

This chain connects TRBV30 to TRBJ2-7; TRBD1 matches 8 bases. Germline lookup yields CDR1 GTSNPN and CDR2 SVGIG (reference sequence). The CDR3 contains 14 residues. With 0 bases clipped from V and 3 bases from J, the junction kept 4 bases outside the gene matches. CDR3: CAWSVQDRDYEQYF. In DNA, the CDR3 is TGTGCCTGGAGTGTACAGGACAGGGACTACGAGCAGTACTTC. The full variable domain, its missing parts supplied by reference TRBV30 and TRBJ2-7, is SQTIHQWPATLVQPVGSPLSLECTVEGTSNPNLYWYRQAAGRGLQLLFYSVGIGQISSEVPQNLSASRPQDRQFILSSKKLLLSDSGFYLCAWSVQDRDYEQYFGPGTRLTVT.

The chain carries TRBV19 and TRBJ2-6, with D possibly being TRBD1 (5 bases). This CDR3 region has 16 residues. Germline V gives CDR1 LNHDA, CDR2 SQIVND (reference sequence). The ends were cut back, 7 bases at V and 0 bases at J, with 13 bases in the middle. The CDR3 DNA follows: TGTGCCAGTATCGAGACAGTTCGCTCTGGGGCCAACGTCCTGACTTTC. This translates into CASIETVRSGANVLTF.

The V and J genes are TRBV19 and TRBJ1-1; 10 positions agree with TRBD1. CDR1 and CDR2 from the germline V gene are LNHDA and SQIVND (reference sequence). Unmatched junction bases numbered 6, after V lost 10 bases and J lost 4 bases. The CDR3 is 13 residues long. The DNA of the CDR3 is TGTGCCACGACGGACAGGGGGGGCACTGAAGCTTTCTTT. It specifies CATTDRGGTEAFF.

This chain connects TRBV29-1 to TRBJ1-2; D is unclear. Trimming took off 6 bases at V and 0 bases at J, with 14 bases between the two ends. Germline V CDR1 and CDR2: SQVTM, ANQGSEA. The CDR3 runs to 14 residues. The chain's CDR3 is CSVRNSPANYGYTF. The CDR3 nucleotides are TGCAGCGTGCGAAACAGCCCCGCTAACTATGGCTACACCTTC.

Only a few counts were recorded for this clone. This rearrangement joins TRBV15 to TRBJ2-5; no definite D call. Per germline, CDR1 LNHNV and CDR2 YYDKDF (reference sequence). V gave up 0 bases and J gave up 2 bases, with 10 bases separating them. This CDR3 is 15 amino acids long. CDR3 DNA sequence: TGTGCCACCAGCAGAGATTCCGGGTATCAAGAGACCCAGTACTTC. It encodes CATSRDSGYQETQYF.

This clone turned up a few times. The rearrangement uses TRBV7-9 and TRBJ2-1, with TRBD1 matching over 8 bases. The CDR3 loop spans 13 amino acids. Germline CDR1 SEHNR, CDR2 FQNEAQ (reference sequence). Unmatched junction bases numbered 5, after V lost 8 bases and J lost 5 bases. This CDR3 reads CASRDRRDNEQFF. Written as DNA, the CDR3 is TGTGCCAGCCGGGACAGGCGAGACAATGAGCAGTTCTTC.

The chain is built from TRBV10-3 and TRBJ1-6, with 7 positions matching TRBD1. V dropped 10 bases and J dropped 10; count of bases not matched to a gene: 7. Per the germline V gene, CDR1 is ENHRY and CDR2 is SYGVKD. The CDR3 consists of 12 residues. The CDR3 DNA is TGTGCCACAAGACAGGGTAACTCACCCCTCCACTTT. Amino acid sequence: CATRQGNSPLHF.

DNA of the CDR3: TGTGCCAGCAGCTTGGCGGACAGGGCGAACACTGAAGCTTTCTTT. It specifies CASSLADRANTEAFF. The chain combines TRBV7-9 with TRBJ1-1, with 8 bases fitting TRBD1. The length of the CDR3 is 15 residues. Trimming took 3 bases from V and 1 from J; bases not matched to a gene: 4. Germline CDR1 reads SEHNR; CDR2 reads FQNEAQ (reference sequence).